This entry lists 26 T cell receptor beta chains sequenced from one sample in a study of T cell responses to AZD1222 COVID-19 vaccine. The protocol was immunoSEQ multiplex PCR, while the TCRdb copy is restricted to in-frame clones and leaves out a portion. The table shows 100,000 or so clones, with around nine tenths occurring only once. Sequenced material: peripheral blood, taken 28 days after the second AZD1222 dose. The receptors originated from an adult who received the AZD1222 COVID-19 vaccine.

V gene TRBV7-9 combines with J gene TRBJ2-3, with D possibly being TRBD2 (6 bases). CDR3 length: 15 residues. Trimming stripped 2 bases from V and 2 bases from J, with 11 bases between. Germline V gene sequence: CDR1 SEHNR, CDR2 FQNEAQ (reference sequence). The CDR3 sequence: CASSLRPGLTDTQYF. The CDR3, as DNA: TGTGCCAGCAGCTTAAGACCGGGACTCACAGATACGCAGTATTTT.

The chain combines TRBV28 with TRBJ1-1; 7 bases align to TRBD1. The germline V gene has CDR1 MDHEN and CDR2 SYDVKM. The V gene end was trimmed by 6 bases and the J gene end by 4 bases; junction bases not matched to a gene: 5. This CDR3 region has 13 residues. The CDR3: CASRGTAPTEAFF. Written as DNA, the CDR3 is TGTGCCAGCAGGGGGACAGCTCCCACTGAAGCTTTCTTT.

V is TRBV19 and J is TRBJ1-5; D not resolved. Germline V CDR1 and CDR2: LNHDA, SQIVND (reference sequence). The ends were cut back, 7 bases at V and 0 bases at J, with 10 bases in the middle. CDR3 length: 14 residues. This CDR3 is CASKTPYSNQPQHF. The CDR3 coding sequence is TGTGCCAGTAAGACACCTTATAGCAATCAGCCCCAGCATTTT.

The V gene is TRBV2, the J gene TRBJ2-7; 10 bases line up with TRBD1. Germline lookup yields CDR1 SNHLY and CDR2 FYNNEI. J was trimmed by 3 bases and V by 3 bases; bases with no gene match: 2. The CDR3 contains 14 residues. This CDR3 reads CASSEDRGGYEQYF. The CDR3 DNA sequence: TGTGCCAGCAGTGAGGACAGGGGGGGCTACGAGCAGTACTTC.

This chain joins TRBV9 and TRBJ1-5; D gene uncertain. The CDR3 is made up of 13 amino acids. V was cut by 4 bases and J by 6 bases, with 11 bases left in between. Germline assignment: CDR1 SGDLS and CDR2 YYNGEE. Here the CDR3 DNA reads TGTGCCAGCAGCCCCACCGGCTTTCAGCCCCAGCATTTT. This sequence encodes CASSPTGFQPQHF. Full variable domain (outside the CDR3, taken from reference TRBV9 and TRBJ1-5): DSGVTQTPKHLITATGQRVTLRCSPRSGDLSVYWYQQSLDQGLQFLIQYYNGEERAKGNILERFSAQQFPDLHSELNLSSLELGDSALYFCASSPTGFQPQHFGDGTRLSIL.

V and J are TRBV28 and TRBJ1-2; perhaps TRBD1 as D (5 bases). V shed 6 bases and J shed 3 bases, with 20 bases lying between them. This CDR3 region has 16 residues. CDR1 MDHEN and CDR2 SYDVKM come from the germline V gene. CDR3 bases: TGTGCCAGCAGCTCCGGACGGACTATGGGGGACTATGGCTACACCTTC. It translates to CASSSGRTMGDYGYTF.

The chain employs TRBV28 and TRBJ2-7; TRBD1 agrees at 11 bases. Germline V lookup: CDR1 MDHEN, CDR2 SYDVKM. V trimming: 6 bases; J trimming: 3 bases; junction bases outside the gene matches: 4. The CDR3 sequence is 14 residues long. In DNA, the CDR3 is TGTGCCAGCAGAGGACAGGGGGCCATCTACGAGCAGTACTTC. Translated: CASRGQGAIYEQYF.

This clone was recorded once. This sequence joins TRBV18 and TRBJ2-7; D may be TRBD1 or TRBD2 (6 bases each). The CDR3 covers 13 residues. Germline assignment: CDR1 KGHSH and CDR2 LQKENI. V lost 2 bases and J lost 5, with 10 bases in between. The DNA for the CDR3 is TGTGCCAGCTCACCATCCGGGGGCAACGAGCAGTACTTC. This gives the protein CASSPSGGNEQYF.

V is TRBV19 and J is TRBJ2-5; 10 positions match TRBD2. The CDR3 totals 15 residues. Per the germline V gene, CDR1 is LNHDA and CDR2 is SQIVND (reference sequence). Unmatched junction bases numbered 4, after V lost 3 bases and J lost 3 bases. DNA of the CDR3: TGTGCCAGTAGTATTTCTAGCGGGGGAAAAGAGACCCAGTACTTC. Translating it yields CASSISSGGKETQYF.

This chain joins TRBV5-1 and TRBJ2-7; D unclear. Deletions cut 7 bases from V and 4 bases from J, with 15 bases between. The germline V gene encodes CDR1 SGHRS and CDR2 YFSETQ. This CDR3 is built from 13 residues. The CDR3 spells CASAAAVRYEQYF. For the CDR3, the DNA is TGCGCCAGCGCGGCGGCAGTAAGGTACGAGCAGTACTTC.

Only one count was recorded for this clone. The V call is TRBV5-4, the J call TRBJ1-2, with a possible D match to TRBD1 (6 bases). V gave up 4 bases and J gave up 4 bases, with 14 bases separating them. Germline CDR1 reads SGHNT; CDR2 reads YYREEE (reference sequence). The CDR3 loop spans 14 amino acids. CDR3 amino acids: CASSTQGEGYGYTF. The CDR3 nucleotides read TGTGCCAGCAGCACACAGGGCGAAGGCTATGGCTACACCTTC. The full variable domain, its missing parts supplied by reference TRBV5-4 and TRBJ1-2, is ETGVTQSPTHLIKTRGQQVTLRCSSQSGHNTVSWYQQALGQGPQFIFQYYREEENGRGNFPPRFSGLQFPNYSSELNVNALELDDSALYLCASSTQGEGYGYTFGSGTRLTVV.

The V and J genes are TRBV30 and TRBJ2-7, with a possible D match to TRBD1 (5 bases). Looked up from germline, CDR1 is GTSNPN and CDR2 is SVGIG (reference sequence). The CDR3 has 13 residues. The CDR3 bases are TGTGCTCTAAGGGGCACTGCGGCCTACGAGCAGTACTTC. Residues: CALRGTAAYEQYF.

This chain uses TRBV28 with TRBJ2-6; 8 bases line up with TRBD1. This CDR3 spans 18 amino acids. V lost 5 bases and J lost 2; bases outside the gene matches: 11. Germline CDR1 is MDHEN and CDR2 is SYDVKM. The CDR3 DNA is TGTGCCAGCAGTCCAGCAGGGGGCGCGGGTACTGGGGCCAACGTCCTGACTTTC. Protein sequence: CASSPAGGAGTGANVLTF.

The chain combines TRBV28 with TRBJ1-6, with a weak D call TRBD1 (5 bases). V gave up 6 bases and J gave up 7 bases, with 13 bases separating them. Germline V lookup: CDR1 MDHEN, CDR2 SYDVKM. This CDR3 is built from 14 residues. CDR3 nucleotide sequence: TGTGCCAGCAGGGCCGGGACGGAGAATTCACCCCTCCACTTT. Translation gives CASRAGTENSPLHF.

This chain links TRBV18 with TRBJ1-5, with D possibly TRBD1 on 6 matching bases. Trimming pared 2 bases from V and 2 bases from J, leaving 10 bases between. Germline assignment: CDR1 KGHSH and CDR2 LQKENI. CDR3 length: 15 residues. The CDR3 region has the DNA TGTGCCAGCTCACCAGGGCCAGGGGGCAATCAGCCCCAGCATTTT. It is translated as CASSPGPGGNQPQHF.

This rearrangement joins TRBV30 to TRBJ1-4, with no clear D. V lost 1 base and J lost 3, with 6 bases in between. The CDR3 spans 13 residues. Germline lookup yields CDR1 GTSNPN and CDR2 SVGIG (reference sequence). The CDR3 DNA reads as TGTGCCTGGAGTGGCAGCCCTAATGAAAAACTGTTTTTT. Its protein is CAWSGSPNEKLFF.

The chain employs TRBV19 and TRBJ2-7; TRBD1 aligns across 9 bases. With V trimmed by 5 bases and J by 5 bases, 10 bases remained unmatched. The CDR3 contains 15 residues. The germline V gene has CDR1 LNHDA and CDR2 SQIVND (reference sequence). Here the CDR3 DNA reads TGTGCCAGTAGTGCGACCGGGACAGGGTCGAACGAGCAGTACTTC. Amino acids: CASSATGTGSNEQYF.

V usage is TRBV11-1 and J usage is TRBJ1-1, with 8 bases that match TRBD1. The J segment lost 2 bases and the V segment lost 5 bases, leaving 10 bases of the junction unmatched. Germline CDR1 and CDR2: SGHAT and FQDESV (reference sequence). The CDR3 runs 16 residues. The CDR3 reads CASSIPRDRQNTEAFF. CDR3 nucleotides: TGTGCCAGCAGCATCCCCCGGGACAGGCAAAACACTGAAGCTTTCTTT.

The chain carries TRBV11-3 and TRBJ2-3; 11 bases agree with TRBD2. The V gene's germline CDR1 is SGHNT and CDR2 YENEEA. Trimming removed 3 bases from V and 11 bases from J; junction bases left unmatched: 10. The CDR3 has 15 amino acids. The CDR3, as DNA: TGTGCCAGCAGCTTGACTAGCGGGATTCAAAATAGGCAGTATTTT. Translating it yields CASSLTSGIQNRQYF.

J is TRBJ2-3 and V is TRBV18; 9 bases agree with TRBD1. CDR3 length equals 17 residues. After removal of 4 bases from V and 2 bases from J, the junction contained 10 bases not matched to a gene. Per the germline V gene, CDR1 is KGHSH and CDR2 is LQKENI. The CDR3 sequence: CASSLGTGFFLTDTQYF. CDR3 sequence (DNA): TGTGCCAGCTCACTCGGGACAGGGTTCTTTCTCACAGATACGCAGTATTTT. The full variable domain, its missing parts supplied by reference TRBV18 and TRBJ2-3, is NAGVMQNPRHLVRRRGQEARLRCSPMKGHSHVYWYRQLPEEGLKFMVYLQKENIIDESGMPKERFSAEFPKEGPSILRIQQVVRGDSAAYFCASSLGTGFFLTDTQYFGPGTRLTVL.

CDR3 in amino acids: CASSVERDSNEKLFF. The CDR3 DNA reads as TGTGCCAGCAGCGTAGAGAGGGACAGTAATGAAAAACTGTTTTTT. This rearrangement joins TRBV9 to TRBJ1-4; 7 bases line up with TRBD1. V dropped 0 bases and J dropped 4; count of bases not matched to a gene: 3. The CDR3 is made up of 15 amino acids. The germline gives CDR1 SGDLS, CDR2 YYNGEE.

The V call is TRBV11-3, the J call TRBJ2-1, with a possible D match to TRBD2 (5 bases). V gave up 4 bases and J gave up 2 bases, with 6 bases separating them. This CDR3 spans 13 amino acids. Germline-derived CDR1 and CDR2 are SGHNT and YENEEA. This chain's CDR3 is CASSSGTYNEQFF. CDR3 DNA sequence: TGTGCCAGCAGCTCCGGGACCTACAATGAGCAGTTCTTC. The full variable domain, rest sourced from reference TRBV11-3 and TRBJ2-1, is EAGVVQSPRYKIIEKKQPVAFWCNPISGHNTLYWYLQNLGQGPELLIRYENEEAVDDSQLPKDRFSAERLKGVDSTLKIQPAELGDSAVYLCASSSGTYNEQFFGPGTRLTVL.

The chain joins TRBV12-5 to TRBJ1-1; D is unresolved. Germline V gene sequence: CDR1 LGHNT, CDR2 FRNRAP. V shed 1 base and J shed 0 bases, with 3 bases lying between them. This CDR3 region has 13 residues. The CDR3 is CASGLELNTEAFF. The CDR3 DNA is TGTGCTAGTGGTTTGGAGTTGAACACTGAAGCTTTCTTT.

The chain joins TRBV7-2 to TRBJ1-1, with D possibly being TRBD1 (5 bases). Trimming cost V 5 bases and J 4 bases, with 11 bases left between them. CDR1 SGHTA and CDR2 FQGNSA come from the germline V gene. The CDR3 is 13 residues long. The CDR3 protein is CASSRRESTEAFF. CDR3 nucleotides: TGTGCCAGCAGCCGCAGGGAGAGCACTGAAGCTTTCTTT.

The chain's CDR3 is CAWSGQGHSNQPQHF. DNA of the CDR3: TGTGCCTGGAGCGGACAGGGACATAGCAATCAGCCCCAGCATTTT. V usage is TRBV30 and J usage is TRBJ1-5; 8 nucleotides line up with TRBD1. Germline V gives CDR1 GTSNPN, CDR2 SVGIG (reference sequence). This CDR3 contains 15 residues. V lost 3 bases and J lost 0; bases outside the gene matches: 4.

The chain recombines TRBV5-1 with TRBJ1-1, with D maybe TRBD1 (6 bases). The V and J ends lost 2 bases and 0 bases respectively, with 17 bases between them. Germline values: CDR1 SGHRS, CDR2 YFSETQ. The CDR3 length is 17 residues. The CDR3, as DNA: TGCGCCAGCAGCTTCAACAGGTTAGGGGGATTGAACACTGAAGCTTTCTTT. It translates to CASSFNRLGGLNTEAFF.